This TCR beta chain was sequenced during a study of PD-L1 blockade in urothelial cancer. Time point specified: pretreatment peripheral blood. The CDR3 is 14 amino acids. V lost 4 bases to trimming and J lost 2 bases; unmatched junction nucleotides: 2. Germline CDR1 reads ENHRY; CDR2 reads SYGVKD. Produced via immunoSEQ multiplex PCR; TCRdb's table is partial and in-frame only. The sample has 85,000 to 90,000 clones, 70% to 90% seen once; the top ten hold 0.97%. This TCR derives from an elderly woman with urothelial cancer. This sample comprised PBMCs, obtained around atezolizumab (anti-PD-L1) treatment. The V and J genes are TRBV10-3 and TRBJ1-5, with 7 bases identical to TRBD1. In DNA form, the CDR3 reads TGTGCCATCAGTGCAGGGGGAGGCAATCAGCCCCAGCATTTT. Its protein is CAISAGGGNQPQHF.